A selection of T cell receptor beta chains follows, all from one sample in a study of blood T cell repertoires in COVID-19. The data were produced by immunoSEQ multiplex PCR, yet TCRdb's version contains in-frame clones alone and is incomplete. Counted here are roughly 250,000 clones, 70% to 90% occurring once; the ten biggest clones make up more than 3.5%. The sample was PBMCs or T cells enriched from blood (not recorded which). These receptors came from a woman between 25 and 40 years old who had recovered from COVID-19. Both conserved end residues are trimmed from each CDR3. The D gene is left open where the match is weak. The size of a clone is reported for some rows only, either as once, few or many, or as a class for expanded clones.

NA	TRBD1	TRBV2	TRBJ2-1	ASRDRQGWNEQF
NA	NA	TRBV28	TRBJ2-7	ASSSPGTHYEQY
NA	NA	TRBV4-2	TRBJ1-4	ASSQDYRVYEKLF
NA	NA	TRBV9	TRBJ2-5	ASQRGGEDQTQY
once	NA	TRBV15	TRBJ2-3	ATSTGRDTQY
NA	NA	TRBV12-3/TRBV12-4	TRBJ2-2	ASSTAVGELF
NA	TRBD2	TRBV4-2	TRBJ2-5	ASSQDLAGSETQY
NA	TRBD1	TRBV5-8	TRBJ1-5	ASRKTGDGSNQPQH
NA	NA	TRBV9	TRBJ2-4	ASSVGAGLNIQY
NA	TRBD1	TRBV25-1	TRBJ2-1	ASSVTGGSYNEQF
NA	NA	TRBV7-3	TRBJ1-2	ASSLNAGGGYT
NA	NA	TRBV7-2	TRBJ2-2	ASSNRRGTTGELF
NA	NA	TRBV7-9	TRBJ2-5	ASSLVDRQETQY
NA	TRBD1	TRBV2	TRBJ1-1	ASQVGQGALPEAF
NA	TRBD2	TRBV6-5	TRBJ2-3	ASMASGTADTQY
once	NA	TRBV5-1	TRBJ1-2	ASTPSTGGIYGYT
NA	TRBD1	TRBV5-1	TRBJ2-7	ASSPGTGREQY
NA	NA	TRBV5-4	TRBJ2-1	ASSLDSYNEQF
NA	NA	TRBV5-1	TRBJ1-2	ASSFRDKSYGYT
NA	NA	TRBV19	TRBJ1-3	ASRAGPGNTIY